This T cell receptor (beta chain) was captured by sequencing in a study of blood T cell repertoires in COVID-19. Study overall: Sites in the United States, Italy and Spain provided acute and convalescent COVID-19 samples.

The protocol was immunoSEQ multiplex PCR, while the TCRdb copy is restricted to in-frame clones and leaves out a portion. The table has 150,000 to 200,000 clones, approximately 90% seen once. This CDR3 region has 13 residues. The germline V gene encodes CDR1 SGHNT and CDR2 YYREEE (reference sequence). Trimming at V came to 4 bases and at J to 5 bases, leaving 6 bases not matched to a gene. Study members were between about 18 and 100 years old and lived in around 24 US regions. This clonotype was obtained from a woman aged 45-65 years who had recovered from COVID-19. J is TRBJ2-7 and V is TRBV5-4; 7 bases agree with TRBD1. Material for sequencing was PBMCs or T cells enriched from blood (not recorded which). In DNA form, the CDR3 reads TGTGCCAGCAGCCACCGGGACAGTCACGAGCAGTACTTC. Protein product: CASSHRDSHEQYF.